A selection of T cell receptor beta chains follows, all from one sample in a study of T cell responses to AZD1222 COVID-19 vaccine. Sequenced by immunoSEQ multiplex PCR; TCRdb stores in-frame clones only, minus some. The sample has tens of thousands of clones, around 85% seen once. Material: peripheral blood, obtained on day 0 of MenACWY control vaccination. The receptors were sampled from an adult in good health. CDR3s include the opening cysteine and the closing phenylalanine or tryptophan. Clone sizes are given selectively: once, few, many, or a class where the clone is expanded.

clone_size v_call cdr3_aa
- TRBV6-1 CASSEGQGGTEAFF
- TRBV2 CASQVSGKPQHF
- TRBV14 CASSQDGTSGRVLYF
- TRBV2 CASSVGGNTEAFF
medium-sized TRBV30 CAWRATAGSTDTQYF
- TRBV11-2 CASSSTQETQYF
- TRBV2 CASSARTTGTFNTEAFF
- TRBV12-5 CASQWTSGLAKNIQYF
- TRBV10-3 CAIRLDRTQETQYF
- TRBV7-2 CASSPKIEQFF
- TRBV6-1 CASSEGPLRAF
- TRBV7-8 CASAAGITGELFF
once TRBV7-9 CASSPQGVGSNQPQHF
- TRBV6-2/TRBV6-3 CASSYGYGYTF
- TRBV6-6 CASTFSDGNTGELFF
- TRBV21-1 CASSKSGRGRGHGYTF